Detailed here is one TCR beta chain. The antigen remains unidentified. Treatment meaning: approximately nine-day PBMC culture with coronavirus spike peptide pools or control peptides (ViraFEST assay). This record belongs to a study of vaccination and CD4 T cells after COVID-19. Sequencing of cultured CD4+ T cell DNA used the Oncomine TCR Beta short-read assay. TCRdb used MiXCR to reprocess the PCR reads, holding one entry per CDR3 protein. The sample yields some 10,000 distinct CDR3 sequences, about 51% seen once. This CDR3 is built from 13 residues. Germline trimming cut 5 bases from V and 3 bases from J; bases unmatched to any gene: 1. Germline-derived CDR1 and CDR2 are SGHAT and FQNNGV.

This chain links TRBV11-2 with TRBJ2-5; TRBD1 matches at 9 bases. The TCR sequence derives from a human donor who had recovered from COVID-19. Sequenced input: CD4+ T cells from blood, cultured in vitro. The CDR3: CASSGDREETQYF. CDR3 DNA: TGTGCCAGCAGCGGGGACAGGGAAGAGACCCAGTACTTC.